The clone carrying this TCR beta chain was seen a single time. Clones were read by immunoSEQ multiplex PCR, and TCRdb kept only the in-frame ones, dropping some. This sample has about 170,000 clones; around nine tenths occur once, and the top ten carry around 3.5%. The sample originates from a study of blood T cell repertoires in COVID-19. Sequencing used peripheral blood. The clonotype originates from a man between 65 and 85 years old with acute or convalescent COVID-19.

CDR3 sequence: CAWSALGTGELFF. The CDR3 DNA sequence: TGTGCCTGGAGTGCCCTAGGTACCGGGGAGCTGTTTTTT. V gene TRBV30 combines with J gene TRBJ2-2; D is ambiguous. The CDR3 covers 13 residues. Trimming pared 1 base from V and 5 bases from J, leaving 8 bases between. Germline CDR1 reads GTSNPN; CDR2 reads SVGIG (reference sequence). Full variable domain (outside the CDR3, taken from reference TRBV30 and TRBJ2-2): SQTIHQWPATLVQPVGSPLSLECTVEGTSNPNLYWYRQAAGRGLQLLFYSVGIGQISSEVPQNLSASRPQDRQFILSSKKLLLSDSGFYLCAWSALGTGELFFGEGSRLTVL.